The 6 T cell receptor beta chains reported below all come from one sample, sequenced in a study of CD8 T cells in ankylosing spondylitis. TCRdb re-called the 5' RACE reads through MiXCR, storing one row per CDR3 protein. Of approximately 260,000 distinct CDR3 sequences in the sample, 15% to 20% were seen once. The sample taken for sequencing was blood, either unsorted or a sorted T cell fraction (not recorded which). The receptors come from a male donor with ankylosing spondylitis or in good health (not recorded which).

This rearrangement joins TRBV7-8 to TRBJ2-4; D perhaps matches TRBD2 (5 bases). Germline CDR1 and CDR2: SGHVS and FQNEAQ. The CDR3 contains 16 residues. V lost 1 base to trimming and J lost 1 base, with 11 bases between them. The chain's CDR3 is CASSLGLPGAKNIQYF. In DNA form, the CDR3 reads TGTGCCAGCAGCTTAGGACTCCCGGGGGCCAAAAACATTCAGTACTTC.

CDR3 loop: CASSLGSGDQPQHF. For the CDR3, the DNA is TGTGCCAGCAGCTTGGGGTCCGGGGACCAGCCCCAGCATTTT. This chain links TRBV5-6 with TRBJ1-5, with D possibly TRBD1 on 5 matching bases. Between the trimmed V and J ends, which lost 0 bases and 7 bases, there was a span of 11 bases. This CDR3 spans 14 amino acids. Germline V gene lookup returns CDR1 SGHDT and CDR2 YYEEEE.

The V gene is TRBV4-1, the J gene TRBJ2-1; maybe TRBD1 (6 bases). The CDR3 consists of 15 residues. Germline V gene data show CDR1 as MGHRA and CDR2 as YSYEKL. Trimming removed 4 bases at V and 2 bases at J, with 12 bases between. The CDR3 loop reads CASSREGDTYNEQFF. Here the CDR3 DNA reads TGCGCCAGCAGCCGAGAGGGGGACACCTACAATGAGCAGTTCTTC.

Turning to this clonotype: Compared with germline, one end of the junction differs, possibly owing to a read error. This sequence joins TRBV10-3 and TRBJ2-4; D gene ambiguous. This CDR3 contains 8 residues. Germline loops: CDR1 ENHRY, CDR2 SYGVKD. The DNA for the CDR3 is TGTGCCAACGCGTCGATGGGGTTC. This translates into CANASMGF.

The chain joins TRBV20-1 to TRBJ2-1; tentatively, D is TRBD1 (5 bases). Germline V gene sequence: CDR1 DFQATT, CDR2 SNEGSKA (reference sequence). Between the trimmed V and J ends, which lost 1 base and 2 bases, there was a span of 6 bases. This CDR3 spans 13 amino acids. CDR3 nucleotide sequence: TGCAGTGCTAGAGGGACAACCTACAATGAGCAGTTCTTC. Protein sequence: CSARGTTYNEQFF.

The gene calls are TRBV7-9 and TRBJ1-2, with D perhaps TRBD1 (6 bases). The ends were cut back, 2 bases at V and 4 bases at J, with 11 bases in the middle. The germline V gene has CDR1 SEHNR and CDR2 FQNEAQ (reference sequence). This CDR3 has 14 residues. CDR3 loop: CASSLNRAAYGYTF. CDR3 nucleotide sequence: TGTGCCAGCAGCTTAAACAGGGCGGCCTATGGCTACACCTTC.